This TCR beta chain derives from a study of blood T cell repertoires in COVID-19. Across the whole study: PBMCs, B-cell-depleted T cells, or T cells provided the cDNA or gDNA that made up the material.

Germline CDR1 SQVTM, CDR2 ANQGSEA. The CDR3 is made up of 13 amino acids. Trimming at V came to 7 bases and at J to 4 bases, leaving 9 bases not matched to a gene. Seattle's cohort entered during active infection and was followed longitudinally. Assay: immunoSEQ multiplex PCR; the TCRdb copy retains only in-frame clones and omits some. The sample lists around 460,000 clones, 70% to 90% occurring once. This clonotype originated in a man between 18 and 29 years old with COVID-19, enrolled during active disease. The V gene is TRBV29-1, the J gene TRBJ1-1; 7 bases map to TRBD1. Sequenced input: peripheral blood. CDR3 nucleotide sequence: TGCAGCGCCTCCGGGACAGAGGGCACTGAAGCTTTCTTT. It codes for CSASGTEGTEAFF.